The rows below give T cell receptor beta chains drawn from one sample of a study of blood T cell repertoires in COVID-19. TCRdb keeps only in-frame clones here, not all; method: immunoSEQ multiplex PCR. The sample contains about 400,000 clones, 88% of which appear only once. The sequenced material came from PBMCs or T cells enriched from blood (not recorded which). These receptors originate from a woman aged 40 to 50 with acute COVID-19. Each CDR3 is given with its conserved first and last residue. The D gene is left open where the match is weak.

v_call	j_call	d_call	cdr3_nt	cdr3_aa
TRBV25-1	TRBJ1-6	TRBD1	TGTGCCAGCAGCGATCCCGGGACAGGTAGTTCACCCCTCCACTTT	CASSDPGTGSSPLHF
TRBV10-2	TRBJ2-7	-	TGCGCCAGCAGTGAAGAGTTCGCCTACGAGCAGTACTTC	CASSEEFAYEQYF
TRBV4-1	TRBJ1-4	-	TGCGCCAGCAGCCAAGCGGGACACGGGGGGGTAAAACTGTTTTTT	CASSQAGHGGVKLFF
TRBV6-5	TRBJ2-7	-	TGTGCCAGCAGTTACTCGAGGGGGATAATCAACGAGCAGTACTTC	CASSYSRGIINEQYF
TRBV3-1/TRBV3-2	TRBJ2-1	TRBD2	TGTGCCAGCAGCCAAATGGGAGGGGCCTCCTACAATGAGCAGTTCTTC	CASSQMGGASYNEQFF
TRBV7-2	TRBJ2-5	TRBD2	TGTGCCAGCAGCCCCGCTGGTCGGGGGGGCGGAGAGACCCAGTACTTC	CASSPAGRGGGETQYF
TRBV4-2	TRBJ1-2	-	TGTGCCAGCAACCCGGAAGGGGATCCTTCCTTTAACTATGGCTACACCTTC	CASNPEGDPSFNYGYTF
TRBV11-2	TRBJ2-7	TRBD2	TGTGCCAGCAGCTCCCTAGCGGGGCACTTCTCCTACGAGCAGTACTTC	CASSSLAGHFSYEQYF
TRBV24-1	TRBJ1-2	-	TGTGCCACCAGTGATGACTCAGGGTTAGGTGGCTACACCTTC	CATSDDSGLGGYTF
TRBV5-1	TRBJ2-3	TRBD2	TGCGCCAGCAGCTTGGTAAGCGGGGGGCATGCAGATACGCAGTATTTT	CASSLVSGGHADTQYF
TRBV9	TRBJ2-5	TRBD1	TGTGCCAGCAGCGTCGGGACAGTCCAAGAGACCCAGTACTTC	CASSVGTVQETQYF
TRBV15	TRBJ2-5	-	TGTGCCACCAGCACCGACGGAGGAGAGACCCAGTACTTC	CATSTDGGETQYF
TRBV3-1/TRBV3-2	TRBJ1-6	TRBD1	TGTGCCAGCAGCCTTCAGGGGGTTCGTAATTCACCCCTCCACTTT	CASSLQGVRNSPLHF